This T cell receptor (beta chain) was recorded in a study of T cells in Graves' hyperthyroidism and ophthalmopathy. Study at large: The blood sample was taken at first diagnosis, before treatment began.

Patients with ophthalmopathy all had a Clinical Activity Score of at least 3, a NOSPECS grade of at least 4 and duration under 3 months. Regions amplified from RNA transcripts were the TCR beta CDR3 regions. When the TCR CDR3 underwent first-round RT-PCR, the HTBI primer set was used. TCRdb itself ran the multiplex PCR reads through MiXCR, one entry per CDR3 protein. The repertoire has over 400,000 distinct CDR3 sequences, 22% of them found once; the top ten carry approximately 49%. This clonotype was observed a handful of times. The source of this sequence is a woman in her seventies with Graves' ophthalmopathy. The source material was blood.

CDR3 amino acids: CASSQWTTEAFF. The CDR3 coding sequence is TGTGCCAGCAGCCAATGGACGACTGAAGCTTTCTTT. The rearrangement links TRBV3-1 to TRBJ1-1; D uncertain. The CDR3 runs 12 residues. Trimming pared 2 bases from V and 5 bases from J, leaving 6 bases between. The germline V gene encodes CDR1 LGHDT and CDR2 YNNKEL (reference sequence). Using reference TRBV3-1 and TRBJ1-1 for the parts outside the CDR3, the full variable domain is DTAVSQTPKYLVTQMGNDKSIKCEQNLGHDTMYWYKQDSKKFLKIMFSYNNKELIINETVPNRFSPKSPDKAHLNLHINSLELGDSAVYFCASSQWTTEAFFGQGTRLTVV.